This T cell receptor beta chain comes out of a study of Ad26.COV2.S vaccination and SARS-CoV-2 variants (dated by TCRdb to the early 2020s). For context, the study as a whole: Donors in the vaccine arm were drawn from COV1001, a multicentre, randomized, double-blind, placebo-controlled phase I-IIa trial testing Ad26.COV2.S in healthy adults. Ad26.COV2.S was administered intramuscularly at a dose of 5x10^10 or 1x10^11 viral particles, either as one shot or as two shots given 56 days apart. Sequencing of the TCRbeta repertoire served to evaluate the specificity and breadth of SARS-CoV-2-reactive T cell receptors following Ad26.COV2.S vaccination. A total of approximately 30 samples were included in the TCR-sequenced set, comprising about 20 Ad26.COV2.S vaccine recipients, 5 placebo recipients and 8 SARS-CoV-2 convalescent individuals. Participants in the trial were split at random into five groups of five each, receiving low-dose or high-dose Ad26.COV2.S once or twice, or else placebo on both occasions. Investigators did not know the trial group allocation while performing experiments and assessing outcomes.

The immunoSEQ Assay was the method used to sequence TCRbeta CDR3 regions. After extraction, genomic DNA underwent amplification by bias-controlled multiplex PCR, followed by high-throughput sequencing. The authors' pipeline ran thus. Collapsing and filtering of sequences were performed to quantify the absolute abundance of each unique TCRbeta CDR3 region. T cell fraction was estimated by normalizing TCRbeta template counts to usable DNA, which was measured by amplifying reference genes present in all nucleated cells. Repertoire TCRs were annotated as SARS-CoV-2-specific when V gene, CDR3 amino acid sequence and J gene were exactly matched to a known reactive TCR set. MIRA supplied the reference SARS-CoV-2 TCR set, which was filtered for enrichment in COVID-19-positive ImmuneCODE repertoires so that public or cross-reactive TCRs were removed. Based on the MIRA antigens, annotated TCRs were further analysed at the level of specific ORF or position within ORF. Breadth was defined as annotated unique rearrangements over total unique productive rearrangements; depth was the summed frequency of those rearrangements. TCR breadth was compared between groups using two-sided Wilcoxon rank-sum tests. TCRdb took over this immuneACCESS table, retaining in-frame rearrangements with V and J assigned. Such tables are incomplete; in checked studies, under half of the missing clones stem from an unresolved V gene, and the remainder is unexplained. Clonal size and the V and J genes are those of that table, whereas D and trimming came from the DNA. The sample table shows about 400,000 clones, and 83% are seen once. The ten largest clonotypes hold 7.4% of the sample.

The treatment or condition label on this specimen signifies: about 20 received Ad26.COV2.S at low or high dose, single or two shots; several received placebo; per-sample allocation not given. Repertoires of vaccine and placebo recipients were sequenced from samples collected on day 63 after the first injection. Between 29 July and 7 August 2020, Cohort 1b enrolled around 25 adults aged 18-55 years at one site in Boston, USA. As a vaccine, Ad26.COV2.S was a replication-incompetent adenovirus type 26 vector that expressed a prefusion-stabilized SARS-CoV-2 spike protein derived from the original Wuhan strain. Turning to this clone: Its antigen specificity is not known. No quality values exist for individual bases; no much larger clone is one base distant.

Study-wide conclusions, independent of this receptor: The study lacked the statistical power to compare responses across vaccine doses or regimens. It was noted by the authors that total T cell responses may have been underestimated by the TCR breadth and depth analyses. Higher spike-specific TCR breadth was observed in Ad26.COV2.S recipients than in placebo recipients (P = 0.0014). Substantial breadth of spike-specific CD8+ and CD4+ T cell responses was reported after vaccination. Comparable non-spike TCR breadth was observed between vaccine and placebo recipients, consistent with only spike being contained in the vaccine.

Based on the germline V gene, the CDR1 and CDR2 sequences are KGHDR and SFDVKD. From its cysteine to its phenylalanine, the CDR3 spans 17 amino acids. Only CDR3 DNA remains: 51 bases, in frame from the first base. V trim: 2 bases; J trim: 5 bases; unmatched bases: 10. The input for sequencing was peripheral blood, taken in a trial of Ad26.COV2.S vaccine versus placebo. This receptor was taken from a person between 18 and 65 years old who received the Ad26.COV2.S COVID-19 vaccine or a placebo. The rearrangement combines TRBV24-1 with TRBJ1-1, with 10 middle bases fitting TRBD1. At the DNA level, the sequence is TGTGCCACCAGTGATTCCCGGAGACAGGGGGCGAGAACTGAAGCTTTCTTT. It specifies CATSDSRRQGARTEAFF.